The 15 T cell receptor beta chains below were found in one sample sequenced in a study of T cells in Graves' hyperthyroidism and ophthalmopathy (dated by TCRdb to the late 2010s). Libraries were built with multiplex PCR. Instrument used: Illumina HiSeq 2000. Amplification of TCR beta CDR3 regions was carried out from RNA transcripts. The first round of RT-PCR for the TCR CDR3 was performed with the HTBI primer set and the Qiagen OneStep RT-PCR kit. TCRdb itself trimmed the public reads at Q25 with fastp, ran MiXCR and retained productive beta chains. Identical CDR3 protein sequences are pooled into one entry, listed with their most common genes and DNA. This sample has about 350,000 distinct CDR3 sequences in its table, and around 14% of those were observed once. About 22% of the sample is taken by the ten largest. The sample comprised blood. These receptors were obtained from a woman aged 25 to 39 with Graves' hyperthyroidism.

V and J are TRBV18 and TRBJ2-1; D gene uncertain. The length of the CDR3 is 16 residues. Germline CDR1 is KGHSH and CDR2 is LQKENI. V lost 2 bases, J lost 0 bases, and 11 bases lay in between. The CDR3 spells CASSPAPASSYNEQFF. CDR3 coding DNA: TGTGCCAGCTCACCAGCGCCGGCCAGCTCCTACAATGAGCAGTTCTTC.

This clonotype was recorded a few times. The chain uses TRBV6-1 and TRBJ1-3; D ambiguous. The CDR3 loop spans 15 amino acids. Germline CDR1 reads MNHNS; CDR2 reads SASEGT. Trimming pared 6 bases from V and 0 bases from J, leaving 12 bases between. The CDR3 sequence: CASSEDSYSGNTIYF. CDR3 DNA sequence: TGTGCCAGCAGCGAGGACTCTTACTCTGGAAACACCATATATTTT.

This clonotype appeared a few times. The J gene is TRBJ2-1, the V gene TRBV7-3; D gene unclear. The CDR3 extends over 13 amino acids. V was shortened by 0 bases and J by 7 bases, with 7 bases between the two germline ends. Looked up from germline, CDR1 is SGHTA and CDR2 is FQGTGA. The CDR3 bases are TGTGCCAGCAGCTTAACGATTATAAATGAGCAGTTCTTC. Protein: CASSLTIINEQFF.

This clonotype came up many times. The chain recombines TRBV29-1 with TRBJ2-5; 8 bases align to TRBD1. The J segment lost 0 bases and the V segment lost 3 bases, leaving 9 bases of the junction unmatched. The V gene's germline CDR1 is SQVTM and CDR2 ANQGSEA. The CDR3 extends over 16 amino acids. Here the CDR3 DNA reads TGCAGCGTTGATGTTCCCTCGGGACAGGACCAAGAGACCCAGTACTTC. Protein: CSVDVPSGQDQETQYF.

This clonotype has a count of ten or more. V is TRBV6-2 or TRBV6-3 and J is TRBJ1-1; D uncertain. The CDR3 loop spans 13 amino acids. Trimming shortened V by 2 bases and J by 5 bases, and 9 bases separated the two germline ends. Looked up from germline, CDR1 is MNHEY and CDR2 is SVGEGT. CDR3 nucleotide sequence: TGTGCCAGCAGTTACGGCCCGCCAACTGAAGCTTTCTTT. Encoded protein: CASSYGPPTEAFF.

As to this clonotype: A read error may be the cause here, since a much bigger clone is one base away. The chain has TRBV7-2 and TRBJ2-1; 8 bases match TRBD2. Germline CDR1 is SGHTA and CDR2 is FQGNSA. The CDR3 sequence is 15 residues long. Here the CDR3 reads CASSLELAVGNEQLF. CDR3 coding DNA: TGTGCCAGCAGCTTAGAACTAGCGGTGGGGAATGAGCAGCTCTTC.

The rearrangement links TRBV25-1 to TRBJ2-5; 15 bases fit TRBD2. V trimming: 6 bases; J trimming: 4 bases; junction bases outside the gene matches: 9. Germline-derived CDR1 and CDR2 are MGHDK and SYGVNS. This CDR3 is 17 amino acids long. Here the CDR3 reads CASSPGLAGGKGETQYF. The CDR3 region has the DNA TGTGCCAGCAGCCCTGGACTAGCGGGAGGGAAGGGAGAGACCCAGTACTTC.

This clonotype was counted many times. The genes are TRBV2 and TRBJ2-7; TRBD1 agrees at 7 bases. This CDR3 is 16 amino acids long. From germline, CDR1 is SNHLY and CDR2 FYNNEI. V lost 6 bases and J lost 0; bases outside the gene matches: 11. CDR3 nucleotides: TGTGCCAGCAGCCGTCCGACAGGGATTAGCTCCTACGAGCAGTACTTC. It codes for CASSRPTGISSYEQYF.

This clonotype was seen at least ten times. The chain uses TRBV5-1 and TRBJ1-2; D ambiguous. Per the germline V gene, CDR1 is SGHRS and CDR2 is YFSETQ. This CDR3 is 12 amino acids long. Trimming stripped 6 bases from V and 5 bases from J, with 11 bases between. DNA for the CDR3: TGCGCCAGCACCACGGACGGTTATGGCTACACCTTC. This translates into CASTTDGYGYTF.

The chain uses TRBV20-1 and TRBJ2-1; D unresolved. Between the trimmed V and J ends, which lost 1 base and 5 bases, there was a span of 6 bases. The CDR3 spans 12 residues. Germline CDR1 is DFQATT and CDR2 is SNEGSKA (reference sequence). The CDR3 region has the DNA TGCAGTGCTAGAGCCCCAAACAATGAGCAGTTCTTC. This translates into CSARAPNNEQFF.

With respect to this clonotype: A much larger clone lies a single base off, so this may be a read error. V gene TRBV6-1 combines with J gene TRBJ1-5, with D possibly being TRBD2 (7 bases). The DNA end is more similar to TRBJ2-3, so the J call may be wrong. Germline V CDR1 and CDR2: MNHNS, SASEGT. This CDR3 contains 15 residues. The CDR3 DNA sequence: TGTGCCAGCACCAAGGCGGCGGGGGCAAATCAGCCCCAGTATTTT. This translates into CASTKAAGANQPQYF.

The gene calls are TRBV14 and TRBJ2-7, with a tentative D call TRBD2 (5 bases). The V end was cut by 0 bases, the J end by 2 bases, with 8 bases between. Per the germline V gene, CDR1 is SGHDN and CDR2 is FVKESK. The CDR3 loop spans 14 amino acids. CDR3 DNA: TGTGCCAGCAGCCAAGATCTAGCTGCCTACGAGCAGTACTTC. Encoded protein: CASSQDLAAYEQYF. Full variable domain (rest looked up from reference TRBV14 and TRBJ2-7): EAGVTQFPSHSVIEKGQTVTLRCDPISGHDNLYWYRRVMGKEIKFLLHFVKESKQDESGMPNNRFLAERTGGTYSTLKVQPAELEDSGVYFCASSQDLAAYEQYFGPGTRLTVT.

This clonotype has at least ten counts. The V gene is TRBV7-2, the J gene TRBJ2-1; 8 nucleotides agree with TRBD1. Unmatched junction bases numbered 2, after V lost 5 bases and J lost 8 bases. The germline V gene encodes CDR1 SGHTA and CDR2 FQGNSA. This CDR3 comprises 12 residues. Here the CDR3 reads CASSPDRDEQFF. The CDR3 DNA reads TGTGCCAGCAGCCCGGACAGGGATGAGCAGTTCTTC.

This clonotype turned up a few times. In DNA form, the CDR3 reads TGCAGCGTTAACAGGGATGGGAGCACAGATACGCAGTATTTT. Its protein is CSVNRDGSTDTQYF. The chain is built from TRBV29-1 and TRBJ2-3; tentative D call: TRBD1 (6 bases). V gave up 5 bases and J gave up 0 bases, with 12 bases separating them. Germline loops: CDR1 SQVTM, CDR2 ANQGSEA. This CDR3 is built from 14 residues.

The chain carries TRBV20-1 and TRBJ2-3; TRBD2 matches 7 bases. The length of the CDR3 is 15 residues. The germline V gene encodes CDR1 DFQATT and CDR2 SNEGSKA (reference sequence). After removal of 6 bases from V and 14 bases from J, the junction contained 23 bases not matched to a gene. CDR3 sequence: CSAPKLAPYPRDGYF. The DNA of the CDR3 is TGCAGTGCGCCCAAACTAGCGCCTTACCCTCGTGATGGGTATTTT.